This T cell receptor (beta chain) came from a study of cytomegalovirus exposure and HLA in healthy donors. The PCR ran on 60 Vbeta and 13 Jbeta primers. Generated by immunoSEQ multiplex PCR, the TCRdb table keeps only in-frame clones and is missing some. In the table there are 80,000 to 100,000 clones, about 81% of which are singletons. The V gene lost 6 bases and the J gene lost 4 bases, with 16 bases spanning the gap. Germline CDR1 reads SGHTA; CDR2 reads FQGNSA. The CDR3 runs 14 residues. This clonotype originated in a man aged 35-49 years in good health and CMV-seronegative. The rearrangement uses TRBV7-2 and TRBJ2-7; the D gene is possibly TRBD1 (6 bases). Sequencing used PBMCs. The CDR3 sequence is CASRPNRVGYEQYF. Here the CDR3 DNA reads TGTGCCAGCAGACCTAACAGGGTAGGATACGAGCAGTACTTC.